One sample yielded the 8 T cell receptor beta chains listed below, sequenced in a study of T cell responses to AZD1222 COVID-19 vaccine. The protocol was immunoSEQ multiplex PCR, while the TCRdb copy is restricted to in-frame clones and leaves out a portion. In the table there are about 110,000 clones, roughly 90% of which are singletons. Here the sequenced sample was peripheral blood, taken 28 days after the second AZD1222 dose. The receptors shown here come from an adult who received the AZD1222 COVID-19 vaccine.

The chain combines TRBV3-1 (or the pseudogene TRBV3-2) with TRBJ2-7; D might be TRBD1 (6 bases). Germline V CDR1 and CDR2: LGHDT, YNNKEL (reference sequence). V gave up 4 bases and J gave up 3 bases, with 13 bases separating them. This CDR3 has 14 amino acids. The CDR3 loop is CASSRVGRGYEQYF. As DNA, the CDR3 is TGTGCCAGCAGCCGCGTCGGCAGGGGCTACGAGCAGTACTTC.

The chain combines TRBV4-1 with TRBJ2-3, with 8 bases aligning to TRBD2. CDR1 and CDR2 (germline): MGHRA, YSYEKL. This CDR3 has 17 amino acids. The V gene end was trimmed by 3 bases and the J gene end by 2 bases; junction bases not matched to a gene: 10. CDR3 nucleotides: TGCGCCAGCAGCCATTTCGGGGGGGCCCTAAACACAGATACGCAGTATTTT. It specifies CASSHFGGALNTDTQYF.

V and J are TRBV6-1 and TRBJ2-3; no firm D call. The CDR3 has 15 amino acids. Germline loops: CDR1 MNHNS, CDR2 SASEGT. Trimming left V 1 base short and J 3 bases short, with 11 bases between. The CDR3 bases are TGTGCCAGCAGTGAAGTGAAGGTTGGGACAGATACGCAGTATTTT. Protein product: CASSEVKVGTDTQYF.

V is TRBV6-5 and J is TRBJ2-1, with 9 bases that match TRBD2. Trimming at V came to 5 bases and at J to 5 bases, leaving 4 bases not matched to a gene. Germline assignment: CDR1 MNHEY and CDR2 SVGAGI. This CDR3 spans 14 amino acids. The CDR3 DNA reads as TGTGCCAGCAGTCCAGCGGGGGGCGACAATGAGCAGTTCTTC. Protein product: CASSPAGGDNEQFF.

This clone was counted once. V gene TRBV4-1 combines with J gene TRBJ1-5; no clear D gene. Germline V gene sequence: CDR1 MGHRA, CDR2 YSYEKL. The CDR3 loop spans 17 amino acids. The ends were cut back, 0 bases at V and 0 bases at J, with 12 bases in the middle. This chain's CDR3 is CASSQDESAGSNQPQHF. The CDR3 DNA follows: TGCGCCAGCAGCCAAGATGAGTCGGCGGGTAGCAATCAGCCCCAGCATTTT.

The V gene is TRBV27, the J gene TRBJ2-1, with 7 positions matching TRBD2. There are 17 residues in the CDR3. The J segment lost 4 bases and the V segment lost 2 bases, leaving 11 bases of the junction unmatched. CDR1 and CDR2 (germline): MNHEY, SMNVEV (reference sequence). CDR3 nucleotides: TGTGCCAGCAGTTTAGGGAGGGGATGGAAATCATACAATGAGCAGTTCTTC. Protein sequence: CASSLGRGWKSYNEQFF.

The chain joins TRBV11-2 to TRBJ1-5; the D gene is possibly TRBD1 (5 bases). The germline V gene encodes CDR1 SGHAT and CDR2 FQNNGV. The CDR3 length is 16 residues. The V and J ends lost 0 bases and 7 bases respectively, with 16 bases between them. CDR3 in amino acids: CASSLEGTAGGQPQHF. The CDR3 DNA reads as TGTGCCAGCAGCTTAGAGGGCACGGCGGGGGGGCAGCCCCAGCATTTT. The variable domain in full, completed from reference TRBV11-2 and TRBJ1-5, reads EAGVAQSPRYKIIEKRQSVAFWCNPISGHATLYWYQQILGQGPKLLIQFQNNGVVDDSQLPKDRFSAERLKGVDSTLKIQPAKLEDSAVYLCASSLEGTAGGQPQHFGDGTRLSIL.

CDR3 sequence (DNA): TGTGCCAGCATCCTGGGGACATCCCTCTATGGCTACACCTTC. This gives the protein CASILGTSLYGYTF. V and J are TRBV6-5 and TRBJ1-2; a possible D gene is TRBD1 (6 bases). The CDR3 consists of 14 residues. Looked up from germline, CDR1 is MNHEY and CDR2 is SVGAGI. V was shortened by 7 bases and J by 4 bases, with 16 bases between the two germline ends.